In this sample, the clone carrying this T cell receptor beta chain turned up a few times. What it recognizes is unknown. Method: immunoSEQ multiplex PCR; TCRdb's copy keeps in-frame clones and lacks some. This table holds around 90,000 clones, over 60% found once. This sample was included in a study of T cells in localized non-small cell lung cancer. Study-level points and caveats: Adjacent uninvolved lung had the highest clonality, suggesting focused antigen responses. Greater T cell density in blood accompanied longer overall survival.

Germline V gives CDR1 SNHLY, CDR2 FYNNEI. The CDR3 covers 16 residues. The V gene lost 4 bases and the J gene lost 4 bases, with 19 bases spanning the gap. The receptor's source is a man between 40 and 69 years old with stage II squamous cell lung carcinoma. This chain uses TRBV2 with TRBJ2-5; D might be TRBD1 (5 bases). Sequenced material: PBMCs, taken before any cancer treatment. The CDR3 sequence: CASSGQGIGRRETQYF. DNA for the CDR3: TGTGCCAGCAGTGGCCAGGGTATCGGTAGGAGAGAGACCCAGTACTTC.